The clone carrying this T cell receptor (beta chain) was found a few times. Sequencing targeted expressed TCRB transcripts, as all isolated RNA had been reverse transcribed. Naive, central memory and regulatory T cell samples produced a mean of about 3.5 million reads. Assay used: immunoSEQ multiplex PCR; TCRdb lists only in-frame clones, some missing. Altogether 810,000 or so clones are present, around a sixth being singletons, with the ten largest covering 0.023%. These data come from a study of beta chain features in type 1 diabetes. CDR1 SGHTA and CDR2 FQGTGA come from the germline V gene. V was pared by 5 bases and J by 9 bases, with 9 bases of the junction left unmatched. The CDR3 is 15 residues long.

The source of this sequence is a woman between 18 and 30 years old in good health. The sample was naive CD4+ T cells from blood. This rearrangement joins TRBV7-3 to TRBJ2-1; the match to TRBD2 covers 11 bases. DNA of the CDR3: TGTGCCAGCAGCAGTAGCGGGAGGGCCGAAGGTGAGCAGTTCTTC. Protein sequence: CASSSSGRAEGEQFF.